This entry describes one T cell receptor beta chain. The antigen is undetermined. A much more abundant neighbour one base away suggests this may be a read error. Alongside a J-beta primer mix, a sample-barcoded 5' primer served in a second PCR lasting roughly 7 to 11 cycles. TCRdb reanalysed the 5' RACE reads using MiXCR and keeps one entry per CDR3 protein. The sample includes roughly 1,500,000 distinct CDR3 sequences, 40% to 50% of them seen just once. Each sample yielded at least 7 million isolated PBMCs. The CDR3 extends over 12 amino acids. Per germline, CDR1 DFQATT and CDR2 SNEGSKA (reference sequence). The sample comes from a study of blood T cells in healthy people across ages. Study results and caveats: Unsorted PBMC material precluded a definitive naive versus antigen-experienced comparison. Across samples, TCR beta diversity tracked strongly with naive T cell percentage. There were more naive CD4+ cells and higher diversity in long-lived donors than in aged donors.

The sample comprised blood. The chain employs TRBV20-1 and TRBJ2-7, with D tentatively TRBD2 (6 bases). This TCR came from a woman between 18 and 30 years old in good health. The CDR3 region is CSVGLSANEQYF. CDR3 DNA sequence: TGCAGCGTGGGACTTTCCGCGAATGAGCAGTACTTC.